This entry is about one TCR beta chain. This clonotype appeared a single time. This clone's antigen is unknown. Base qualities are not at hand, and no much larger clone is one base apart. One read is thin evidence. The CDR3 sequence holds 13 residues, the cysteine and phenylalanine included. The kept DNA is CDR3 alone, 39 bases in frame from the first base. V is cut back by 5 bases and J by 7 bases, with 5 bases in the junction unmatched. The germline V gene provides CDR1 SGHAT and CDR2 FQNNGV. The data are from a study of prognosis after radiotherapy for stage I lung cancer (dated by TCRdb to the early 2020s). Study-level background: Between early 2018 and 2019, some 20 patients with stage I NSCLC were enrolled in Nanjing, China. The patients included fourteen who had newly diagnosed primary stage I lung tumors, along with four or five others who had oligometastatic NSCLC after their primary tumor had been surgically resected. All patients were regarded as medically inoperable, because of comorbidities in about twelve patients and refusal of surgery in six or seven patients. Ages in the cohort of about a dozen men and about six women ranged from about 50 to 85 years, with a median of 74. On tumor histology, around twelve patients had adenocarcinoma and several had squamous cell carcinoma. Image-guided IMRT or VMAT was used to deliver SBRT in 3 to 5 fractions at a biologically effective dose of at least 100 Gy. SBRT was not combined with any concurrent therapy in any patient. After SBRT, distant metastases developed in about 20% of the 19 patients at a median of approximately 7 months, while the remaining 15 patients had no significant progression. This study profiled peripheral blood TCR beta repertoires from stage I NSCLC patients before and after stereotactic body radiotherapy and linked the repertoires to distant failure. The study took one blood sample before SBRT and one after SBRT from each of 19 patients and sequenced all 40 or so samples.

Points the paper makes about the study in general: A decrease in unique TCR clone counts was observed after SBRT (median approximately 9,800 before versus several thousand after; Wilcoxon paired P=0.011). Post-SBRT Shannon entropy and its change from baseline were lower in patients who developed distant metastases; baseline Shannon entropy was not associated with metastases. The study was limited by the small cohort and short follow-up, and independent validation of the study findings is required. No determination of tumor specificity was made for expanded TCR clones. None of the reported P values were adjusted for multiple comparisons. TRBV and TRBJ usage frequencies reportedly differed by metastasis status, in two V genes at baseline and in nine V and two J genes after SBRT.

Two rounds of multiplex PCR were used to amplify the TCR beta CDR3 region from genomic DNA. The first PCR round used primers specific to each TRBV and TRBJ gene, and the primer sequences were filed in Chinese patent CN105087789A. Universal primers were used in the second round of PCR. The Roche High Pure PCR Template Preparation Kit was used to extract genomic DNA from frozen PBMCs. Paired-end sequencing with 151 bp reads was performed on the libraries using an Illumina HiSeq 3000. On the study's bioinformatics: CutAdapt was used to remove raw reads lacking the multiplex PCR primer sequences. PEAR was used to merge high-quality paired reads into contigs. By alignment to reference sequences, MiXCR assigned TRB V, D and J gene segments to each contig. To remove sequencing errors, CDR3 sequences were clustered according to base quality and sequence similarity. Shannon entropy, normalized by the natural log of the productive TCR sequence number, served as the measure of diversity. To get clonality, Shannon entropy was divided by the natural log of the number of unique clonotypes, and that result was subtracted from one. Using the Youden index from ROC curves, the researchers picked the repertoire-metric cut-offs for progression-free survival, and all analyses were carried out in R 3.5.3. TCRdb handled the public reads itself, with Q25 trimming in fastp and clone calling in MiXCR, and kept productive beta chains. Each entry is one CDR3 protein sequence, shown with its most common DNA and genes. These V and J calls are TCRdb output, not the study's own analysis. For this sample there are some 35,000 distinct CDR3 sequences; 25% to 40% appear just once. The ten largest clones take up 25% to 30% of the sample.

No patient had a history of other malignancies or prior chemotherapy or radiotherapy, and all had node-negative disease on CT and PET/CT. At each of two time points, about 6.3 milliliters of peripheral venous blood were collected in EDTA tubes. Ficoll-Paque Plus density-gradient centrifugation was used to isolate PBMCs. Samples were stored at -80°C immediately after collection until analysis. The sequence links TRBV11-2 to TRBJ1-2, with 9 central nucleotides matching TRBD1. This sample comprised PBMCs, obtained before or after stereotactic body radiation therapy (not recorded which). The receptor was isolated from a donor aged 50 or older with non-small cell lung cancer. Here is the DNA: TGTGCCAGCAGCGGGACAGGGAAGGGTGGCTACACCTTC. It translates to CASSGTGKGGYTF.